This TCR beta chain was recovered during a study of T cells in Graves' hyperthyroidism and ophthalmopathy (dated by TCRdb to the late 2010s). About the full investigation: Peripheral blood was sampled at the time of initial diagnosis, prior to any treatment. To identify TCR V-J signatures that set the groups apart, the researchers used a discovery cohort of 100 or so patients, made up of fewer than 50 with Graves' ophthalmopathy and some 58 with stable Graves' hyperthyroidism. An independent validation cohort of under 20 hyperthyroidism patients and approximately 16 patients who later progressed to ophthalmopathy tested prospective prediction of ophthalmopathy. The 85 to 100 discovery patients were randomly split 7:3 into training and test sets. In addition, the study compared T-cell repertoires in thyroid tissue and in blood from five to seven Graves' hyperthyroidism patients. After blood sampling, hyperthyroidism patients were treated with methimazole at a starting dose of 30 mg daily, and ophthalmopathy patients were treated with high-dose intravenous methylprednisolone. According to the paper, TCR Vbeta CDR3 sequencing was carried out on 120 to 150 peripheral blood samples, which came from fewer than 50 ophthalmopathy, around 75 hyperthyroidism and about 17 progressor patients. What the authors observed across the whole study: During validation, the model predicted progression to ophthalmopathy a median of about 6.3 months ahead of onset, with almost 71% sensitivity and roughly 72% specificity. A model built on a 13 V-J signature distinguished ophthalmopathy from stable hyperthyroidism, reaching 85% to 90% sensitivity and around 82% specificity in cross-validation and 80%/75% in testing. Most expanded thyroid clonotypes (frequency above 0.001) were also detected in blood, a finding suggesting that blood repertoires may reflect thyroid immune responses. Sample size was not statistically predetermined, and blinding of investigators to group allocation was not performed.

TCR beta CDR3 regions were amplified from RNA transcripts. For the first round of RT-PCR on the TCR CDR3, the HTBI primer set was used together with the Qiagen OneStep RT-PCR kit. Libraries were constructed in a second round of multiplex PCR, after which size selection and purification were carried out. Paired-end sequencing of the libraries was performed with 100 bp reads on an Illumina HiSeq2000. In the paper's pipeline: Raw data were processed with SOAPnuke, discarding reads with adapters, uncalled bases, mean Phred below 15, or no exact constant-primer or identifier match. COPE v1.2.5 was used to merge high-quality paired reads, and clonotypes were defined as unique nucleotide sequences. MiTCR v1.1 was used to align the clonotypes against IMGT TRBV, TRBD and TRBJ reference segments. Analysis was restricted to V-J combinations with a frequency above 0.0001, which covered roughly 99% of repertoires. A TCS score was defined as the ratio between F50 (clonal expansion) and ExV (chaos), using BLOSUM62-based TCRdist between CDR3 peptides within each V-J. Welch's t-statistics and random forest reduced 450 to 600 V-J features to fewer than 15, which were used in a naive Bayes classifier (R e1071). TCRdb took the public reads, trimmed them with fastp at Q25, ran MiXCR for clone calling and kept in-frame beta chains. Rows with one shared CDR3 protein collapse into an entry with the most common genes and DNA. The V and J calls were not made by the authors but by TCRdb's processing. The sample contains fewer than 500,000 distinct CDR3 sequences, around an eighth of them found a single time. Roughly 20% of the sample is in the top ten clones.

A note on this clonotype: Its cognate antigen has yet to be identified. Base qualities were left out, and no much larger clone turns up one base away.

Hyperthyroidism patients were newly diagnosed, with disease duration under 2 months, and aged 18 to 65 years. Patients with uncontrolled infections, other autoimmune diseases, pregnancy or lactation were excluded. Clinical symptoms, serum thyroxine and TRAb, thyroid ultrasound, and orbital computed tomography formed the basis for the diagnoses. Blood from progressor patients was collected at the time of first diagnosis with hyperthyroidism, before any ophthalmopathy symptoms had appeared. Ficoll-Paque density gradient centrifugation was used to isolate PBMCs from about 9.4 ml of fresh peripheral blood. Progressor patients were defined as those initially diagnosed with Graves' hyperthyroidism in whom ophthalmopathy developed during follow-up. Total RNA was extracted using Trizol reagent, and RNA quality was assessed on an Agilent 2100 Bioanalyzer. The receptor comes from a man younger than 45 with Graves' hyperthyroidism that later progressed to Graves' ophthalmopathy. The sample consisted of blood.

The DNA sequence is as follows: TGCGCCAGCAGCAACGGACCCGGCACAGATACGCAGTATTTT. Translation gives CASSNGPGTDTQYF. This chain joins TRBV5-1 to TRBJ2-3, with the D gene not clear enough to name. V gives up 4 bases and J gives up 1 base, and the segment between their germline ends measures 10 bases. From the cysteine up to the phenylalanine, the CDR3 has a length of 14 residues. Only the CDR3 region is kept as DNA, spanning 42 bases read in frame from base 1. CDR1 and CDR2, per the germline V gene, are SGHRS and YFSETQ.